The 5 T cell receptor beta chains below all came from one sample that was sequenced in a study of T cells in Graves' hyperthyroidism and ophthalmopathy. The TCR beta CDR3 regions underwent amplification using RNA transcripts as the source. When the TCR CDR3 underwent first-round RT-PCR, the HTBI primer set was used. TCRdb independently ran MiXCR on the multiplex PCR reads; one entry per CDR3 protein. The data show hundreds of thousands of distinct CDR3 sequences, roughly 13% seen once. The sequenced sample was blood. All receptors come from a woman in her thirties with Graves' hyperthyroidism.

This clonotype occurred many times. The chain recombines TRBV6-1 with TRBJ2-5, with D tentatively TRBD2 (6 bases). Trimming cost V 8 bases and J 2 bases, with 12 bases left between them. The CDR3 has 13 amino acids. The germline CDR1 and CDR2 sequences are MNHNS and SASEGT. Written as DNA, the CDR3 is TGTGCCAGCTCAGGGACTCTGCAAGAGACCCAGTACTTC. It is translated as CASSGTLQETQYF.

This clonotype came up many times. V usage is TRBV6-1 and J usage is TRBJ1-2; a weak D match, TRBD1 (6 bases). Trimming shortened V by 5 bases and J by 3 bases, and 13 bases separated the two germline ends. Germline CDR1 MNHNS, CDR2 SASEGT. The CDR3 runs to 14 residues. CDR3 amino acids: CASSNTGRHYGYTF. CDR3 bases: TGTGCCAGCAGTAATACAGGGAGACACTATGGCTACACCTTC.

This clonotype was observed at least ten times. This CDR3 reads CASSTAPGGVPQAFF. CDR3 nucleotide sequence: TGTGCCAGCAGCACGGCGCCGGGCGGGGTCCCCCAAGCTTTCTTT. This chain uses TRBV28 with TRBJ1-1, with D unresolved. The CDR3 runs to 15 residues. CDR1 is MDHEN and CDR2 is SYDVKM in the germline V gene. V lost 6 bases, J lost 9 bases, and 23 bases lay in between. The variable domain in full, completed from reference TRBV28 and TRBJ1-1, reads DVKVTQSSRYLVKRTGEKVFLECVQDMDHENMFWYRQDPGLGLRLIYFSYDVKMKEKGDIPEGYSVSREKKERFSLILESASTNQTSMYLCASSTAPGGVPQAFFGQGTRLTVV.

This clonotype was observed at least ten times. This rearrangement joins TRBV2 to TRBJ2-1; D not certain. The CDR3 has 11 amino acids. Germline V gives CDR1 SNHLY, CDR2 FYNNEI. V lost 1 base, J lost 6 bases, and 1 base lay in between. CDR3 residues: CASSEVNEQFF. Here the CDR3 DNA reads TGTGCCAGCAGTGAAGTCAATGAGCAGTTCTTC.

This clonotype has ten or more counts. The rearrangement joins TRBV10-3 to TRBJ2-5; TRBD1 aligns across 8 bases. Germline CDR1 reads ENHRY; CDR2 reads SYGVKD. The CDR3 contains 14 residues. V trimming: 6 bases; J trimming: 7 bases; junction bases outside the gene matches: 10. The chain's CDR3 is CAIREDRAFPTQYF. The CDR3 DNA is TGTGCCATCAGAGAGGACAGGGCTTTTCCGACCCAGTACTTC.